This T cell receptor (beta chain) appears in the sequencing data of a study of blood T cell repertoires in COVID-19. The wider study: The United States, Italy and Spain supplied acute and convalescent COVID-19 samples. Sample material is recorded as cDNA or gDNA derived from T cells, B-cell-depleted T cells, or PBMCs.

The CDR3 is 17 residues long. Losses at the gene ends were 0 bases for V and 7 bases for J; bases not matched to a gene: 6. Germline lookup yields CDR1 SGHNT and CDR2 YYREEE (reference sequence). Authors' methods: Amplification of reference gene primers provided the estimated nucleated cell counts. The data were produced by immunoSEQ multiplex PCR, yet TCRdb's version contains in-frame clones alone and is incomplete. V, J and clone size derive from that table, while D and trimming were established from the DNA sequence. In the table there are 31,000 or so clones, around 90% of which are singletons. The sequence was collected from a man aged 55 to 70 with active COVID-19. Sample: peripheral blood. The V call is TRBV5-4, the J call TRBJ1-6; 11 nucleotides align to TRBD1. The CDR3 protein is CASSLAGTGGRNSPLHF. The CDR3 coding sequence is TGTGCCAGCAGCTTGGCCGGGACAGGGGGAAGGAATTCACCCCTCCACTTT.